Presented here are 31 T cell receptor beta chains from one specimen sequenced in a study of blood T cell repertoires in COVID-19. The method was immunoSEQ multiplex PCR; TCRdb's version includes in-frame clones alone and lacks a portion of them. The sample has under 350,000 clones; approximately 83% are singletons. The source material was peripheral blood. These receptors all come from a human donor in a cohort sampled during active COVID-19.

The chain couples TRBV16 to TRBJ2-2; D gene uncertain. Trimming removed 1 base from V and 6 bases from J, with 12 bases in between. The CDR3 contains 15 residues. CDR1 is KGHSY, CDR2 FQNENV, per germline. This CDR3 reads CASSQYGVVAGELFF. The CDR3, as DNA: TGTGCCAGCAGCCAATACGGAGTAGTCGCCGGGGAGCTGTTTTTT.

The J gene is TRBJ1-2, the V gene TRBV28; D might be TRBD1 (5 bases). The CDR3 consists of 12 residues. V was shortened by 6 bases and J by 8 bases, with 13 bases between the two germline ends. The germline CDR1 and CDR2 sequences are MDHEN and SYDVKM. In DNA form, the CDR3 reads TGTGCCAGCAGGGACAACCTAGGAGGCTACACCTTC. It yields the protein CASRDNLGGYTF.

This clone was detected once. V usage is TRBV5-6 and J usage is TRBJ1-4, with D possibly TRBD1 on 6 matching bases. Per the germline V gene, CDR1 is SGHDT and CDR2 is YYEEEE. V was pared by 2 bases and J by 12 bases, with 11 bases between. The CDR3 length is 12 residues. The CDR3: CASSFWDTELFF. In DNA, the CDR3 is TGTGCCAGCAGCTTCTGGGACACCGAACTGTTTTTT. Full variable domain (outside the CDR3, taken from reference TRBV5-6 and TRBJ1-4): DAGVTQSPTHLIKTRGQQVTLRCSPKSGHDTVSWYQQALGQGPQFIFQYYEEEERQRGNFPDRFSGHQFPNYSSELNVNALLLGDSALYLCASSFWDTELFFGSGTQLSVL.

The CDR3 sequence: CAWRVPQNYGYTF. Written as DNA, the CDR3 is TGTGCCTGGAGGGTCCCTCAGAACTATGGCTACACCTTC. The chain couples TRBV30 to TRBJ1-2; D is unclear. CDR3 size: 13 residues. The V gene lost 3 bases and the J gene lost 2 bases, with 10 bases spanning the gap. Germline CDR1 GTSNPN, CDR2 SVGIG (reference sequence).

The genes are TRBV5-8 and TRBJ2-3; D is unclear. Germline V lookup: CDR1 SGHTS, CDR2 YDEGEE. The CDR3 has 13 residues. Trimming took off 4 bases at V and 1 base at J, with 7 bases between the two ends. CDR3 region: CASSQRGTDTQYF. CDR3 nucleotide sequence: TGTGCCAGCAGCCAACGAGGCACAGATACGCAGTATTTT.

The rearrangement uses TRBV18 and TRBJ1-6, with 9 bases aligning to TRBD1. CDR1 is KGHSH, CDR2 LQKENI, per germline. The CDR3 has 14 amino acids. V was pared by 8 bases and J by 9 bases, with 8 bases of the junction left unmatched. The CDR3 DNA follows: TGTGCCAGCAGTTCGGGACAGGGACCTTCACCCCTCCACTTT. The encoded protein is CASSSGQGPSPLHF.

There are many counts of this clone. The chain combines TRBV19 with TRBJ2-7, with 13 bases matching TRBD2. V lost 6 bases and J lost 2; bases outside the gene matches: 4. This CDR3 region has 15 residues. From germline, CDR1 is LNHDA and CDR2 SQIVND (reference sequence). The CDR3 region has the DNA TGTGCCAGTAGCCCCGGACTAGCGGGAGCCTACGAGCAGTACTTC. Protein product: CASSPGLAGAYEQYF.

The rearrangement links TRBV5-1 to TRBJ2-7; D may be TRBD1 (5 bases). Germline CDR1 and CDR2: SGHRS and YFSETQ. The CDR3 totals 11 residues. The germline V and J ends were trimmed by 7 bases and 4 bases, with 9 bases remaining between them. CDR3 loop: CASGQGYEQYF. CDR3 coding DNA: TGCGCCAGCGGTCAGGGTTACGAGCAGTACTTC.

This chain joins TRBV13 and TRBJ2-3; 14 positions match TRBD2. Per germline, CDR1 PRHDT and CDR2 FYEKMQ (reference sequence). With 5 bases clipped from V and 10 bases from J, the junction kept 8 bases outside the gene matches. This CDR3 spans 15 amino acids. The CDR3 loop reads CASSPGTSGSWAQYF. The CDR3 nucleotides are TGTGCCAGCAGCCCGGGGACTAGCGGGAGCTGGGCGCAGTATTTT.

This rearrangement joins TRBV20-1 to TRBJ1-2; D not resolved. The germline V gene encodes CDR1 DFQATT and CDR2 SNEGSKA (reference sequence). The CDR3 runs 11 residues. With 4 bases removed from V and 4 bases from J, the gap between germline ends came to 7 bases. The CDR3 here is CSAIDIYGYTF. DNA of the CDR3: TGCAGTGCTATAGACATCTATGGCTACACCTTC.

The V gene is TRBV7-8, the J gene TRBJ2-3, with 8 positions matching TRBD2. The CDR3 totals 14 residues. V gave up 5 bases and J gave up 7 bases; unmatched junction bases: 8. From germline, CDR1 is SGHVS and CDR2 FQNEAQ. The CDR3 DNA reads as TGTGCCAGCAGCAAAGACGGGACTAGGAATACGCAGTATTTT. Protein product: CASSKDGTRNTQYF. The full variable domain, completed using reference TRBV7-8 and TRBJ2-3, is GAGVSQSPRYKVAKRGQDVALRCDPISGHVSLFWYQQALGQGPEFLTYFQNEAQLDKSGLPSDRFFAERPEGSVSTLKIQRTQQEDSAVYLCASSKDGTRNTQYFGPGTRLTVL.

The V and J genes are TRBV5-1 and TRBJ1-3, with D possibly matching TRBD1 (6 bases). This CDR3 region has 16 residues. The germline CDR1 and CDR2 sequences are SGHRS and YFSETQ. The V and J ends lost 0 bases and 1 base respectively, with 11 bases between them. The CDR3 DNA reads TGCGCCAGCAGCTTGGCCGCCAGGGGATCTGGAAACACCATATATTTT. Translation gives CASSLAARGSGNTIYF.

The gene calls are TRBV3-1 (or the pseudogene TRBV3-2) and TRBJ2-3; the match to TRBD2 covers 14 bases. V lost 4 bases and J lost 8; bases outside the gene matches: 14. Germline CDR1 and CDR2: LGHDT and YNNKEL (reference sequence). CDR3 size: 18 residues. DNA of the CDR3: TGTGCCAGCAGCCGCGGACTAGCGGGAGGACGTCTACGAGGTACGCAGTATTTT. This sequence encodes CASSRGLAGGRLRGTQYF.

The CDR3 sequence: CASSQSQGNYGYTF. CDR3 nucleotide sequence: TGCGCCAGCAGCCAGTCACAGGGGAACTATGGCTACACCTTC. The chain uses TRBV5-1 and TRBJ1-2; 7 nucleotides agree with TRBD1. Germline V CDR1 and CDR2: SGHRS, YFSETQ. The CDR3 covers 14 residues. J lost 2 bases, V lost 4 bases, and 5 bases had no gene match.

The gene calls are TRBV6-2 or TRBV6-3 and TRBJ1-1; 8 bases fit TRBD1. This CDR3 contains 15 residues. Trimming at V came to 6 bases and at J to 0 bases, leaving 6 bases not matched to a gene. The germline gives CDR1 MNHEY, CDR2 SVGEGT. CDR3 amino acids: CASSTGGAMNTEAFF. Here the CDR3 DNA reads TGTGCCAGCAGCACAGGGGGGGCCATGAACACTGAAGCTTTCTTT.

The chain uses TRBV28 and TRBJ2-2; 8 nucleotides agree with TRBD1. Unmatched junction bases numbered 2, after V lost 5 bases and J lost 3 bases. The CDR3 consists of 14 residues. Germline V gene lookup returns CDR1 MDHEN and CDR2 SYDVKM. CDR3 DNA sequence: TGTGCCAGCAGTCCACAGGGGGACACCGGGGAGCTGTTTTTT. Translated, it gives CASSPQGDTGELFF.

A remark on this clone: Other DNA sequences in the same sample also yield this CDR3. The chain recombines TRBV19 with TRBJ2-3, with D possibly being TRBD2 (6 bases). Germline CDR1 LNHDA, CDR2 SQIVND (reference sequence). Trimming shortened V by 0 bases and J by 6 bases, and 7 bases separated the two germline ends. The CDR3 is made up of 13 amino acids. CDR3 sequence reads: CASSIDRGDTQYF. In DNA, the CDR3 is TGTGCCAGTAGTATAGATCGGGGGGATACGCAGTATTTT.

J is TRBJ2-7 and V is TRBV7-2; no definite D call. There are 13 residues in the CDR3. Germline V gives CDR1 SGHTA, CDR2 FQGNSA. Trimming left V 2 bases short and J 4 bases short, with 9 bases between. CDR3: CASSLSHRYEQYF. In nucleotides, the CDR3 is TGTGCCAGCAGCTTATCACACAGATACGAGCAGTACTTC.

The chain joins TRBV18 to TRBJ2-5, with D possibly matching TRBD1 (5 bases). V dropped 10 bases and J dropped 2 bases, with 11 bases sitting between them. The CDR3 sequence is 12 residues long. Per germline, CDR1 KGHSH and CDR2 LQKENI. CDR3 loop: CATRTNQETQYF. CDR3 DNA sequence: TGTGCCACGCGGACAAATCAAGAGACCCAGTACTTC. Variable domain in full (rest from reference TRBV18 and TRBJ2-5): NAGVMQNPRHLVRRRGQEARLRCSPMKGHSHVYWYRQLPEEGLKFMVYLQKENIIDESGMPKERFSAEFPKEGPSILRIQQVVRGDSAAYFCATRTNQETQYFGPGTRLLVL.

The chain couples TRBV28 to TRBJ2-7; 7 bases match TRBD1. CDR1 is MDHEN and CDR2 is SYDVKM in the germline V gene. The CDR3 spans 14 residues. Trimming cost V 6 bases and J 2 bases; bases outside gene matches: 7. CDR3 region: CASSYRDRTYEQYF. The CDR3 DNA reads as TGTGCCAGCAGCTATAGGGACAGAACCTACGAGCAGTACTTC.

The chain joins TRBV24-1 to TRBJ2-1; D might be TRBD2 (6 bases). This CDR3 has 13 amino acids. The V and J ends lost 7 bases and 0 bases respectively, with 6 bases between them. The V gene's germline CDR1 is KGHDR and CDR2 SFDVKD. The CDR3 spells CATSGSSYNEQFF. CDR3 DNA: TGTGCCACCAGCGGGAGCTCCTACAATGAGCAGTTCTTC.

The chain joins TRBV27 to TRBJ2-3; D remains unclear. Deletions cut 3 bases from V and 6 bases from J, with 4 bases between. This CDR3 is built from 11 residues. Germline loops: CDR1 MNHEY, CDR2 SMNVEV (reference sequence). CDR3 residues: CASSFGDTQYF. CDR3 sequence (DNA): TGTGCCAGCAGTTTCGGGGATACGCAGTATTTT.

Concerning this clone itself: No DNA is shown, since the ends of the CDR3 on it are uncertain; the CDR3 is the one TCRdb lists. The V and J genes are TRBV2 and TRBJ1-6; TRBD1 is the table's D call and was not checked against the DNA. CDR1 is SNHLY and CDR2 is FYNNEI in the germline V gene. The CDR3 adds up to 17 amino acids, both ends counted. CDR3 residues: CASILGGPGQGRSPLHF.

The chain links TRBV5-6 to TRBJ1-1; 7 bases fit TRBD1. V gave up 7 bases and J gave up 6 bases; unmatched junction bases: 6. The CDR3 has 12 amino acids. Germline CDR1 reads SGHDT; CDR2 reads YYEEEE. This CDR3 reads CASARQGPEAFF. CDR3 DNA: TGTGCCAGCGCGCGACAGGGACCTGAAGCTTTCTTT.

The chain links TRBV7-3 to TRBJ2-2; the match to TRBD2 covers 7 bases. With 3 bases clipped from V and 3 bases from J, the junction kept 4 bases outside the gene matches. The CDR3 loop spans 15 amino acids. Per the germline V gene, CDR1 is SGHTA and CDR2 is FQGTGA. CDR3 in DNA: TGTGCCAGCAGCTTGACTAGCCTGGACACCGGGGAGCTGTTTTTT. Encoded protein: CASSLTSLDTGELFF.

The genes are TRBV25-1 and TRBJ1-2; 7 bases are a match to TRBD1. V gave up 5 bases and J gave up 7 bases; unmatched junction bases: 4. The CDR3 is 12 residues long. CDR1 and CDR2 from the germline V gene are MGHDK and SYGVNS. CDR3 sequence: CASSLGTVGYTF. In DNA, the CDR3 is TGTGCCAGCAGTCTAGGGACAGTTGGCTACACCTTC.

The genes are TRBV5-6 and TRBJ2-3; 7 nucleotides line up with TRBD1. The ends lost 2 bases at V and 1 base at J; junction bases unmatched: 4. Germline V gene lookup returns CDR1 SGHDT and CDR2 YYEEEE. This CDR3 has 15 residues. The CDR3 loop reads CASSFDRVGTDTQYF. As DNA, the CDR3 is TGTGCCAGCAGCTTCGACAGGGTTGGCACAGATACGCAGTATTTT.

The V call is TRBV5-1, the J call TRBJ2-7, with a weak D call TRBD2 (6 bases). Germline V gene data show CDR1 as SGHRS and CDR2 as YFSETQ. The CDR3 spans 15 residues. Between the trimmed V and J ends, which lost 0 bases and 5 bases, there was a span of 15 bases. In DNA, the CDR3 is TGCGCCAGCAGCTTGGTTCGCCTAGCGAGCGACGAGCAGTACTTC. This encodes CASSLVRLASDEQYF.

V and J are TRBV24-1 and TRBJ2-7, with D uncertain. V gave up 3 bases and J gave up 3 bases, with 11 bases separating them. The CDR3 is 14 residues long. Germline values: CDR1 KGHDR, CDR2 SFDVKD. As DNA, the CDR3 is TGTGCCACCAGTGATCCGACAAGTAGCTACGAGCAGTACTTC. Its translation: CATSDPTSSYEQYF.

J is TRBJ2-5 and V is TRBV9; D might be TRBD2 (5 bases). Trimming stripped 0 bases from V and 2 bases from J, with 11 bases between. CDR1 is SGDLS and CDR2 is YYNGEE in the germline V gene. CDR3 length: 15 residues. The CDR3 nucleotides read TGTGCCAGCAGCGTAGGAGCGGTGAATCAAGAGACCCAGTACTTC. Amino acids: CASSVGAVNQETQYF.

CDR3 DNA sequence: TGTGCCAGCCAGTCGAGCGGAGCCAACACCGGGGAGCTGTTTTTT. As protein: CASQSSGANTGELFF. V usage is TRBV2 and J usage is TRBJ2-2; a possible D gene is TRBD2 (5 bases). With 8 bases removed from V and 2 bases from J, the gap between germline ends came to 15 bases. CDR3 length: 15 residues. Germline V gene data show CDR1 as SNHLY and CDR2 as FYNNEI. Variable domain in full (rest from reference TRBV2 and TRBJ2-2): EPEVTQTPSHQVTQMGQEVILRCVPISNHLYFYWYRQILGQKVEFLVSFYNNEISEKSEIFDDQFSVERPDGSNFTLKIRSTKLEDSAMYFCASQSSGANTGELFFGEGSRLTVL.